This TCR beta chain was recorded in a study of cytomegalovirus exposure and HLA in healthy donors. Notes on the study in general: A later look showed TCR association rates differing by HLA locus, highest for DRB1 and lowest for HLA-C. Highly shared variants forming one cluster were likely a sequencing artifact.

Remarks on this clone: Its cognate antigen is unknown.

The CDR3 is 15 amino acids. Trimming pared 0 bases from V and 4 bases from J, leaving 13 bases between. Per the germline V gene, CDR1 is LGHNA and CDR2 is YNFKEQ. Amplification used 60 Vbeta primers and 13 Jbeta primers. Libraries were prepared by immunoSEQ multiplex PCR; TCRdb keeps only in-frame clonotypes and omits some of them. The sample lists around 100,000 clones; roughly 79% were seen once. The specimen sequenced was PBMCs. This sequence originates from a woman between 40 and 50 years old in good health and CMV-seronegative. The rearrangement uses TRBV4-2 and TRBJ2-7; possibly TRBD2 for D (5 bases). The CDR3 loop is CASSQELDFQYEQYF. CDR3 coding DNA: TGTGCCAGCAGCCAAGAGCTGGACTTTCAGTACGAGCAGTACTTC.